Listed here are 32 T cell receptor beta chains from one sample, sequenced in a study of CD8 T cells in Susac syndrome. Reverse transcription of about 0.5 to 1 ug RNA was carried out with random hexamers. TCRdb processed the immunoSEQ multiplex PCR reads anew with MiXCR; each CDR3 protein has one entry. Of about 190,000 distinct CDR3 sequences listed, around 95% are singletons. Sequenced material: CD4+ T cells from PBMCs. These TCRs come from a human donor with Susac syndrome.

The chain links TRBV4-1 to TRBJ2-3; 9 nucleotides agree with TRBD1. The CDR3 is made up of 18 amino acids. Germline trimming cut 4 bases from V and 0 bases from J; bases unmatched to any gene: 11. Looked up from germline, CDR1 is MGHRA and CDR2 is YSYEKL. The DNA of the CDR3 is TGCGCCAGCAGCCGCAGGGTACAGGGGGCAATCAGCACAGATACGCAGTATTTT. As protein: CASSRRVQGAISTDTQYF.

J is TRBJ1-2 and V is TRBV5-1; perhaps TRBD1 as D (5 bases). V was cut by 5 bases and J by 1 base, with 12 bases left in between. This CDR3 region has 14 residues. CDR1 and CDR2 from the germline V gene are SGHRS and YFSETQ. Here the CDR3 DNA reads TGCGCCAGCAGGGGAGGGGACGATAACTATGGCTACACCTTC. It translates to CASRGGDDNYGYTF. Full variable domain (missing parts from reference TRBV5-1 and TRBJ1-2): KAGVTQTPRYLIKTRGQQVTLSCSPISGHRSVSWYQQTPGQGLQFLFEYFSETQRNKGNFPGRFSGRQFSNSRSEMNVSTLELGDSALYLCASRGGDDNYGYTFGSGTRLTVV.

The CDR3 DNA sequence: TGTGCCAGCAGCTTGGTCCCCGGGGGTCGGGAAAAACTGTTTTTT. The encoded protein is CASSLVPGGREKLFF. This sequence joins TRBV5-6 and TRBJ1-4, with D perhaps matching TRBD1 (5 bases). Germline loops: CDR1 SGHDT, CDR2 YYEEEE. This CDR3 comprises 15 residues. V was cut by 0 bases and J by 8 bases, with 14 bases left in between.

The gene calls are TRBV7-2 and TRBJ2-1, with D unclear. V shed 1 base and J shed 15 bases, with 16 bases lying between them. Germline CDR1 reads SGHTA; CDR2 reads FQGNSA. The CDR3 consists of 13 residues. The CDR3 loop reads CASSLGPVVDPFF. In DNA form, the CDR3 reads TGTGCCAGCAGCTTAGGCCCCGTGGTCGACCCGTTCTTC.

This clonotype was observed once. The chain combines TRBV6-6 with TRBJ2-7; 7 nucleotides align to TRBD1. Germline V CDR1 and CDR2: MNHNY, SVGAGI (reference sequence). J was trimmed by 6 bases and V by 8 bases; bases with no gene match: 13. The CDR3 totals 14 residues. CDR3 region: CASGVSGGVLEQYF. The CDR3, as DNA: TGTGCCAGCGGGGTGTCAGGGGGAGTCCTCGAGCAGTACTTC.

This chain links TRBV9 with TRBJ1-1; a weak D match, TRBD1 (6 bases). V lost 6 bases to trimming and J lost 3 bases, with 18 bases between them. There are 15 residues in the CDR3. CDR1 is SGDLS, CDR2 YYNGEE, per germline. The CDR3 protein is CASTPTGQGDTEAFF. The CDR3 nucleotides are TGTGCCAGCACCCCGACAGGCCAAGGGGACACTGAAGCTTTCTTT.

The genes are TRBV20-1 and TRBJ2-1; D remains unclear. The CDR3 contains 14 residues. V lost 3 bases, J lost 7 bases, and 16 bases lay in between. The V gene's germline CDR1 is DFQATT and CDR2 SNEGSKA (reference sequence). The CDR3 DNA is TGCAGTGCTAGTTGGCTGGGTACTGGGAATGAGCAGTTCTTC. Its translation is CSASWLGTGNEQFF.

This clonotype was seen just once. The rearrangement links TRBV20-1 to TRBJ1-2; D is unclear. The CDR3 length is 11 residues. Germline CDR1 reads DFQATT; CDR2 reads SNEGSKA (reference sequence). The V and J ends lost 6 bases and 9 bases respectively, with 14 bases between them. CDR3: CSARAGGSYTF. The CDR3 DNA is TGCAGTGCCCGGGCGGGAGGTAGCTACACCTTC.

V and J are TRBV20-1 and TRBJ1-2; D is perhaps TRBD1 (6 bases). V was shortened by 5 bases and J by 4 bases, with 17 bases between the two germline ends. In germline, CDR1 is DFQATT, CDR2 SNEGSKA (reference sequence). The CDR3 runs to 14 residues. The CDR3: CSAQDRDKPYGYTF. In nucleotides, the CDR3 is TGCAGTGCTCAGGACCGGGACAAACCCTATGGCTACACCTTC.

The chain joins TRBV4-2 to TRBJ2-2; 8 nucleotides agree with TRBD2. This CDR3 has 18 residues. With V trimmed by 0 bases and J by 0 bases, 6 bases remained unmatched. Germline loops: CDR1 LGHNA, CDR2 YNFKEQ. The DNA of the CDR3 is TGTGCCAGCAGCCAAGAGTCGTTAGCGGGGACGAACACCGGGGAGCTGTTTTTT. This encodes CASSQESLAGTNTGELFF.

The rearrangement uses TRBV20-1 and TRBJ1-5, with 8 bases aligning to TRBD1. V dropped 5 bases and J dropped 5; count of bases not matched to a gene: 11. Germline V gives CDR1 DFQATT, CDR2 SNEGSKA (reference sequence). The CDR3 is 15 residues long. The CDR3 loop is CSALPTGAIYQPQHF. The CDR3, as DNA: TGCAGTGCTCTTCCGACAGGGGCTATTTATCAGCCCCAGCATTTT.

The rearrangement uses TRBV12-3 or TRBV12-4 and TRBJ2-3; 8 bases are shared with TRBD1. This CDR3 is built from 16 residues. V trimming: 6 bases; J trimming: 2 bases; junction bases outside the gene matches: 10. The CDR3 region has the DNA TGTGCCAGCAGCTCCCATATGACAGGGGACACAGATACGCAGTATTTT. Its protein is CASSSHMTGDTDTQYF.

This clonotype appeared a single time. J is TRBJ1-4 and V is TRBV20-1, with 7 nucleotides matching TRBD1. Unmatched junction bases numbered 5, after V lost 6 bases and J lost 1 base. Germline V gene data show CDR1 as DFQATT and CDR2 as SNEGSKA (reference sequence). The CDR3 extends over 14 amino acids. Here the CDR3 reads CSADPGGTNEKLFF. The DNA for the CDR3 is TGCAGTGCAGACCCAGGGGGAACTAATGAAAAACTGTTTTTT.

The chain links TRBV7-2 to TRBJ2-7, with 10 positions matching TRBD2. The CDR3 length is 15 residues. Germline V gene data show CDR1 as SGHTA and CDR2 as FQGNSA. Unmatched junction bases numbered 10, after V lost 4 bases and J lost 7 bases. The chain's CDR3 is CASSSDASGGREQYF. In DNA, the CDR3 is TGTGCCAGCAGCTCCGACGCTAGCGGGGGTCGGGAGCAGTACTTC. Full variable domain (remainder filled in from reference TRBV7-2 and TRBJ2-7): GAGVSQSPSNKVTEKGKDVELRCDPISGHTALYWYRQSLGQGLEFLIYFQGNSAPDKSGLPSDRFSAERTGGSVSTLTIQRTQQEDSAVYLCASSSDASGGREQYFGPGTRLTVT.

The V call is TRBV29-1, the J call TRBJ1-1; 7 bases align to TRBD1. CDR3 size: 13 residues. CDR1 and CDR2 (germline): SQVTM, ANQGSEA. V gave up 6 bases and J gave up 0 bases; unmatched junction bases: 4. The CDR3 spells CSVLTGMNTEAFF. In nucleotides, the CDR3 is TGCAGCGTGTTGACAGGGATGAACACTGAAGCTTTCTTT.

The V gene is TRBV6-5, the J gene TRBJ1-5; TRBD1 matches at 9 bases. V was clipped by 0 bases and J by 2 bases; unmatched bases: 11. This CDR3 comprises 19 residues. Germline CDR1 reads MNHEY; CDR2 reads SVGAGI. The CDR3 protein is CASSYSWDRALLGNQPQHF. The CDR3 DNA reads TGTGCCAGCAGTTACTCTTGGGACAGGGCCCTGCTGGGCAATCAGCCCCAGCATTTT.

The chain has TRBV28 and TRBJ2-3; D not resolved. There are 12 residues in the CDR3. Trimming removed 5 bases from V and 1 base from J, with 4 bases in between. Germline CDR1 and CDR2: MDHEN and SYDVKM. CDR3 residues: CASSRGTDTQYF. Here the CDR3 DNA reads TGTGCCAGCAGTAGAGGCACAGATACGCAGTATTTT.

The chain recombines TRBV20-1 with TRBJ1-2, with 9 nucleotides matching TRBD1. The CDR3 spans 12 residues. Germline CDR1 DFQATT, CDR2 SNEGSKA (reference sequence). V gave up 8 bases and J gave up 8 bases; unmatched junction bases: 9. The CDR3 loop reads CSTRDRVSGYTF. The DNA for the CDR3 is TGCAGTACCCGGGACAGGGTATCCGGCTACACCTTC.

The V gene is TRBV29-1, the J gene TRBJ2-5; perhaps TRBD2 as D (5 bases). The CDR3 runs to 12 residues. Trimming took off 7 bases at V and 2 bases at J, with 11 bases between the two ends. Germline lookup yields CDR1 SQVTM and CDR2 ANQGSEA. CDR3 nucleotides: TGCAGCGCTGTGCCGGGACAAGAGACCCAGTACTTC. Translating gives CSAVPGQETQYF.

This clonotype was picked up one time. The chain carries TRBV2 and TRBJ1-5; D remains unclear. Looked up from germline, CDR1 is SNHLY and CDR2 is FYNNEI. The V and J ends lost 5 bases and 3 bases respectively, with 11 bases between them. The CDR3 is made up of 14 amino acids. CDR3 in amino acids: CASSWSTDNQPQHF. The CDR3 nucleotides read TGTGCCAGCAGTTGGTCTACAGACAATCAGCCCCAGCATTTT. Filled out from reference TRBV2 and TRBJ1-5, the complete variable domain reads EPEVTQTPSHQVTQMGQEVILRCVPISNHLYFYWYRQILGQKVEFLVSFYNNEISEKSEIFDDQFSVERPDGSNFTLKIRSTKLEDSAMYFCASSWSTDNQPQHFGDGTRLSIL.

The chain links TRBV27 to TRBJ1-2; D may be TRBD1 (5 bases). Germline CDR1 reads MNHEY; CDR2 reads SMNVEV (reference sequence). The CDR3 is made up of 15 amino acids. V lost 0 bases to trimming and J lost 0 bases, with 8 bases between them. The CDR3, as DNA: TGTGCCAGCAGTTTATCAGGGGTATCTAACTATGGCTACACCTTC. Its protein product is CASSLSGVSNYGYTF.

The CDR3 spells CASSLAGVGTEAFF. CDR3 bases: TGTGCCAGCAGCTTGGCAGGGGTCGGCACTGAAGCTTTCTTT. This chain connects TRBV7-2 to TRBJ1-1; D might be TRBD1 (6 bases). CDR1 is SGHTA and CDR2 is FQGNSA in the germline V gene. V was cut by 3 bases and J by 4 bases, with 12 bases left in between. The CDR3 consists of 14 residues. The entire variable domain, with the rest obtained from reference TRBV7-2 and TRBJ1-1, is as follows: GAGVSQSPSNKVTEKGKDVELRCDPISGHTALYWYRQSLGQGLEFLIYFQGNSAPDKSGLPSDRFSAERTGGSVSTLTIQRTQQEDSAVYLCASSLAGVGTEAFFGQGTRLTVV.

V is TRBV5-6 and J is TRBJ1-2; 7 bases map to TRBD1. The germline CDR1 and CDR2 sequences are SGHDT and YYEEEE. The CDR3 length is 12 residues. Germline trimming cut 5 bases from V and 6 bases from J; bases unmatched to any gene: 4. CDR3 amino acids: CASRMTGNGYTF. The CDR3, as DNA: TGTGCCAGCAGAATGACAGGGAATGGCTACACCTTC.

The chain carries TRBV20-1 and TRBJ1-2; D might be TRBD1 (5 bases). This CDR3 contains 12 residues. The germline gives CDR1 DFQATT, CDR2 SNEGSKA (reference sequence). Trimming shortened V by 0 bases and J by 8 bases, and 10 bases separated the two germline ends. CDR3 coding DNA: TGCAGTGCTAGAGAGGGGGTGGGCGGCTACACCTTC. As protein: CSAREGVGGYTF.

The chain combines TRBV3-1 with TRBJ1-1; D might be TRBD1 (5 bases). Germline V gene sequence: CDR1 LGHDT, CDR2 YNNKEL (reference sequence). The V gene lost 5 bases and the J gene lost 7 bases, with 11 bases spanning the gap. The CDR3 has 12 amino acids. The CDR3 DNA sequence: TGTGCCAGCAGCTCCTCCACAGGTGAAGCTTTCTTT. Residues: CASSSSTGEAFF.

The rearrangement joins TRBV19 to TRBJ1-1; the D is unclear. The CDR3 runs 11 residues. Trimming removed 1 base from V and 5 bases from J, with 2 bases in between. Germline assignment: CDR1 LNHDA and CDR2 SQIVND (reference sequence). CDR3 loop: CASSIVTEAFF. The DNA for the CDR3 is TGTGCCAGTAGTATAGTAACTGAAGCTTTCTTT. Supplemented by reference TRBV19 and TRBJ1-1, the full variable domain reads DGGITQSPKYLFRKEGQNVTLSCEQNLNHDAMYWYRQDPGQGLRLIYYSQIVNDFQKGDIAEGYSVSREKKESFPLTVTSAQKNPTAFYLCASSIVTEAFFGQGTRLTVV.

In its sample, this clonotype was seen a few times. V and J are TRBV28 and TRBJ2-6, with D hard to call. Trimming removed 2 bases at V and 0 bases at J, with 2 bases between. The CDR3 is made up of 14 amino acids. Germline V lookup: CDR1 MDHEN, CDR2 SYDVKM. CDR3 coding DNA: TGTGCCAGCAGTTTAATCTCTGGGGCCAACGTCCTGACTTTC. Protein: CASSLISGANVLTF.

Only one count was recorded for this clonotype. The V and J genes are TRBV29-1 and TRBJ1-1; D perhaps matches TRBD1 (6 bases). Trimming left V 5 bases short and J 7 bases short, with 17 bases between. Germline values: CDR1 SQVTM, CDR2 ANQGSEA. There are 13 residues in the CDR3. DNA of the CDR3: TGCAGCGTTCACGCAACCCTACAGGGTGAAGCTTTCTTT. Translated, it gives CSVHATLQGEAFF.

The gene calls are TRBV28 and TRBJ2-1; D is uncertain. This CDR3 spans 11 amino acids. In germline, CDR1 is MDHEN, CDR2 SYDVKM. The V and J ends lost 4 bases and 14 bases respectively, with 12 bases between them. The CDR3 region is CASSSPRYEFF. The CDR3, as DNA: TGTGCCAGCAGTTCCCCCCGGTACGAGTTCTTC.

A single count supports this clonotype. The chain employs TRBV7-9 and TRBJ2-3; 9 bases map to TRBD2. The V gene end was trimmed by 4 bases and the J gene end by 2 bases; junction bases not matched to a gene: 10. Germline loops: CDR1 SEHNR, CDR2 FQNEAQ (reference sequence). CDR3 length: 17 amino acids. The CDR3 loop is CASSSTVGLADTDTQYF. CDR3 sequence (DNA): TGTGCCAGCAGCTCCACGGTGGGACTAGCCGACACAGATACGCAGTATTTT.

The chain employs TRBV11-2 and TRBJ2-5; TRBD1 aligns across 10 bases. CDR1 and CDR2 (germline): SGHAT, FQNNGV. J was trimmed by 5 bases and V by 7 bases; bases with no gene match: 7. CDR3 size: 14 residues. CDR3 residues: CASKRDRGKETQYF. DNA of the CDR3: TGTGCCAGCAAACGGGACAGGGGAAAGGAGACCCAGTACTTC.

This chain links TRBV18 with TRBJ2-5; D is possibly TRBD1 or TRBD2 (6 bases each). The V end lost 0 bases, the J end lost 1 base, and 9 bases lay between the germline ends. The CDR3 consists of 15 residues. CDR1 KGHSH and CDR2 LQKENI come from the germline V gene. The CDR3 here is CASSPPGGLQETQYF. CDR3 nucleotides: TGTGCCAGCTCACCACCGGGGGGCCTCCAAGAGACCCAGTACTTC.